This T cell receptor beta chain was found in a study of blood T cell repertoires in COVID-19. V shed 0 bases and J shed 4 bases, with 8 bases lying between them. The CDR3 contains 14 residues. Germline V CDR1 and CDR2: SGHRS, YFSETQ. The method was immunoSEQ multiplex PCR; TCRdb's version includes in-frame clones alone and lacks a portion of them. The sample carries 48,000 or so clones, just over 85% recorded once. Patients of the Seattle cohort, enrolled during active infection, were followed longitudinally. Sequencing used peripheral blood. The TCR was taken from a woman of 80 years or more with COVID-19, enrolled during active disease. The chain couples TRBV5-1 to TRBJ2-1, with D possibly being TRBD2 (6 bases). CDR3 protein: CASSLVSGYNEQFF. The CDR3 DNA sequence: TGCGCCAGCAGCTTGGTTAGCGGATACAATGAGCAGTTCTTC. Based on the CDR3 plus reference TRBV5-1 and TRBJ2-1, the full variable domain is KAGVTQTPRYLIKTRGQQVTLSCSPISGHRSVSWYQQTPGQGLQFLFEYFSETQRNKGNFPGRFSGRQFSNSRSEMNVSTLELGDSALYLCASSLVSGYNEQFFGPGTRLTVL.